This TCR beta chain was recovered during a study of CD8 T cells in Susac syndrome (dated by TCRdb to the late 2010s). For context, the study as a whole: Repertoire sequencing was used to test whether CD8+ T cell activation and differentiation in Susac syndrome was antigen driven. The clonality of the CD8+ T cell repertoire was compared across 12 healthy donors, roughly 14 Susac syndrome patients and under 19 multiple sclerosis patients. What the research found in general, with its limitations: The TCR sequencing and HLA analysis was acknowledged to have included a relatively small number of individuals.

The CDR3, from cysteine to phenylalanine, totals 15 residues. Left in the record is the CDR3 DNA by itself, 45 bases read in frame from the first base. CDR1 and CDR2 were assigned from the germline V gene as SGHAT and FQNNGV. Germline trimming amounts to 0 bases on V and 6 bases on J, with 5 as the count of junction bases outside the gene matches. Peripheral blood CD8+ and CD4+ T cells from healthy donors, Susac syndrome patients and multiple sclerosis patients were profiled by high-throughput TCR beta sequencing. Multiple sclerosis controls were treatment-naive patients with stable or active relapsing-remitting disease fulfilling revised McDonald criteria. Bulk CD8+ and CD4+ T cells were purified magnetically by negative isolation, whereas CD8+ TEMRA cells were enriched by FACS. Blood was collected in EDTA tubes and processed within 24 hours, with PBMCs isolated through density gradient centrifugation. PBMCs destined for TCR sequencing were cryopreserved in liquid nitrogen and later thawed in a 37 °C water bath. The sorted or isolated CD4+, CD8+ and CD8+ TEMRA cells had a purity of 90% or higher.

RNA was extracted using the RNeasy kit, and roughly 0.5 to 1 microgram was reverse transcribed with random hexamers. The immunoSEQ multiplex PCR assay, which covers 54 Vbeta and 13 Jbeta segments, was used to amplify TCR beta CDR3 regions. PCR amplification bias was corrected using a synthetic template baseline for primer optimization and computational correction. The published analysis was carried out like this. Reads were assigned to V, D and J genes according to IMGT and analyzed in immunoSEQ Analyzer, with only productive sequences retained. Clonality was calculated as one minus the Shannon entropy normalized by log2 of the number of productive unique sequences. Public and private clones were assessed among the 100 most prevalent clones of each patient and control. A clone was defined as Susac-specific if it was absent from the healthy and MS cohorts, from 950 to 1,300 published viral clones and from other ImmuneACCESS disease sequences. TCRdb cleaned the public reads at Q25 with fastp, built clones with MiXCR and kept in-frame beta chains. Rows matching on CDR3 protein sequence are summarized as one entry with the most common DNA and genes. TCRdb's processing, not the authors', yielded these V and J calls. The sample table contains about 300,000 distinct CDR3 sequences; only one count was recorded for 70% to 90% of them. The top ten constitute 0.21% of the sample.

As concerns this clonotype: Its target antigen remains unknown. The sample holds no much larger clone one base away, and base qualities are not on file.

This clonotype originated in a human donor with multiple sclerosis. Sequenced input: CD8+ T cells from PBMCs. The rearrangement combines TRBV11-2 with TRBJ2-7, with TRBD2 matching 10 junction bases. The CDR3 reads CASSLDPLAGSEQYF. The DNA sequence is as follows: TGTGCCAGCAGCTTAGATCCACTAGCGGGATCCGAGCAGTACTTC.